This T cell receptor (beta chain) appears in the sequencing data of a study of blood T cell repertoires in COVID-19. Study-wide background: The study drew acute and convalescent COVID-19 samples from the United States, Italy and Spain. Nucleic acid was either cDNA or gDNA, and it came from T cells, B-cell-depleted T cells, or PBMCs.

The assay was immunoSEQ multiplex PCR, and TCRdb's table has in-frame clones only and misses some. This table holds roughly 160,000 clones, around 80% found once. This clone was recorded only once. There are 15 residues in the CDR3. Trimming removed 7 bases from V and 4 bases from J, with 16 bases in between. CDR1 and CDR2 from the germline V gene are LNHDA and SQIVND (reference sequence). The receptor was isolated from a man aged 45-60 years who had recovered from COVID-19. The rearrangement links TRBV19 to TRBJ1-4; no reliable D call. Sequencing was performed on PBMCs or T cells enriched from blood (not recorded which). In nucleotides, the CDR3 is TGTGCCAGTAATCCCACAGTACTCAATAATGAAAAACTGTTTTTT. It specifies CASNPTVLNNEKLFF.